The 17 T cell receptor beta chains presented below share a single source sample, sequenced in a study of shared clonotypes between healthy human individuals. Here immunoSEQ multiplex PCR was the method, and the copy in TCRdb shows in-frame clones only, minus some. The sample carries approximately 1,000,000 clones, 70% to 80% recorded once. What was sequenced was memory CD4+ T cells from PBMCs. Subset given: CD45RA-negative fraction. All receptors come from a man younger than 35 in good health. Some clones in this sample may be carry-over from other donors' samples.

CDR3 region: CASSVTGGSGNQPQHF. The CDR3 DNA reads as TGTGCCAGCAGCGTTACAGGGGGCTCGGGCAATCAGCCCCAGCATTTT. The rearrangement joins TRBV5-6 to TRBJ1-5, with TRBD1 matching 9 bases. The V and J ends lost 4 bases and 2 bases, in that order; junction bases with no gene match: 7. Germline CDR1 SGHDT, CDR2 YYEEEE. The CDR3 is 16 residues long.

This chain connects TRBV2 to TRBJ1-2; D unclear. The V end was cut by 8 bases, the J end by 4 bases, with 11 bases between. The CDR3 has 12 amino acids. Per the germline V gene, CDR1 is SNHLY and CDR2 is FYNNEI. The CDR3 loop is CASSPGGYGYTF. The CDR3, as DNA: TGTGCCAGCTCACCGGGAGGCTATGGCTACACCTTC.

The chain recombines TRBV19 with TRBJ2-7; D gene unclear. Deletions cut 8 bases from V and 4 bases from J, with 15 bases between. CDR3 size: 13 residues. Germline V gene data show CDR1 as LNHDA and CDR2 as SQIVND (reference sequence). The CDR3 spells CASGSYLMYEQYF. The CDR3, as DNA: TGTGCCAGTGGCTCCTACCTGATGTACGAGCAGTACTTC.

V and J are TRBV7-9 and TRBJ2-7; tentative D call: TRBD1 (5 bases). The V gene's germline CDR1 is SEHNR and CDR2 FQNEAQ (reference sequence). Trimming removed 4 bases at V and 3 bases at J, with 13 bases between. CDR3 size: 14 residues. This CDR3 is CASSSRTGDYEQYF. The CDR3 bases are TGTGCCAGCAGCTCGAGAACAGGAGACTACGAGCAGTACTTC.

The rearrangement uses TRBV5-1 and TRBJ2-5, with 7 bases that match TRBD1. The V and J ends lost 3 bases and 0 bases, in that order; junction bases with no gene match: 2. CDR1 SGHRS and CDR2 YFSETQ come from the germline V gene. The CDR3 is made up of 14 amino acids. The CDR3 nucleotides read TGCGCCAGCAGCTCACAGGGGTACCAAGAGACCCAGTACTTC. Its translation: CASSSQGYQETQYF.

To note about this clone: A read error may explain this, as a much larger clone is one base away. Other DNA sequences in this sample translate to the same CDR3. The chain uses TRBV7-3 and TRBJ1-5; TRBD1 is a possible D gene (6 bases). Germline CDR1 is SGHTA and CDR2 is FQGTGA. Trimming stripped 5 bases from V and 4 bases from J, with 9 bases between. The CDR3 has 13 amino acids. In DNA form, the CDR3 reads TGTGCCAGCAGCCCGGACAGAAATCAGCCCCAGCATTTT. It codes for CASSPDRNQPQHF. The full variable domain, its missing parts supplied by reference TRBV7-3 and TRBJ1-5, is GAGVSQTPSNKVTEKGKYVELRCDPISGHTALYWYRQSLGQGPEFLIYFQGTGAADDSGLPNDRFFAVRPEGSVSTLKIQRTERGDSAVYLCASSPDRNQPQHFGDGTRLSIL.

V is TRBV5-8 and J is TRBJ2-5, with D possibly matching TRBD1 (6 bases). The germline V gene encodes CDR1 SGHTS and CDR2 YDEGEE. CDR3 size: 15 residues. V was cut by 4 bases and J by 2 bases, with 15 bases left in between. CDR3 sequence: CASSLGQTFQETQYF. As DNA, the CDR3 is TGTGCCAGCAGCCTCGGACAGACGTTTCAAGAGACCCAGTACTTC.

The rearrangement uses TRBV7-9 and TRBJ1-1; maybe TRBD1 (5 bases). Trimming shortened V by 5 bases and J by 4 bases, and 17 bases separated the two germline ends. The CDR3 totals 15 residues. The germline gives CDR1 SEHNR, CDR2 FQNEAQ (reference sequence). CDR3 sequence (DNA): TGTGCCAGCAGCCCGCGACCCTGGGGGAGCACTGAAGCTTTCTTT. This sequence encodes CASSPRPWGSTEAFF.

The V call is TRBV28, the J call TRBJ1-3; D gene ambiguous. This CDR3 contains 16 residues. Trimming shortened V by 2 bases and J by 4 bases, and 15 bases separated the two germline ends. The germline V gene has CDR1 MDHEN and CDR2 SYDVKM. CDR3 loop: CASSLISGPLGNTIYF. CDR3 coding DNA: TGTGCCAGCAGTTTAATCTCCGGTCCCCTCGGAAACACCATATATTTT.

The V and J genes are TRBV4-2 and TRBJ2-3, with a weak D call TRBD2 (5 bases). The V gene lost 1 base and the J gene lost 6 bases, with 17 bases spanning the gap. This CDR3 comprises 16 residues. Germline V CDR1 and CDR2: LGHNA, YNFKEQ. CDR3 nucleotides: TGTGCCAGCAGCCAAGCATCGAACGAGCCGGGGGATACGCAGTATTTT. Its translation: CASSQASNEPGDTQYF.

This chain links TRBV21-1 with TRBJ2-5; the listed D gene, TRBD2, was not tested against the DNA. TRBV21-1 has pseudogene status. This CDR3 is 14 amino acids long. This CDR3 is CASSVREDGETQYF. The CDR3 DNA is TGTGCCAGCAGCGTGCGGGAGGATGGAGAGACCCAGTACTTC.

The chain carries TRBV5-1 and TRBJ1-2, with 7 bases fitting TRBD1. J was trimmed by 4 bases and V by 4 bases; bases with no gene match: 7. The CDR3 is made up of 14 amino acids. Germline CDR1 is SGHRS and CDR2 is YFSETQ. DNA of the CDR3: TGCGCCAGCAGCCCCGGGACAGCGGGCTATGGCTACACCTTC. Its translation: CASSPGTAGYGYTF. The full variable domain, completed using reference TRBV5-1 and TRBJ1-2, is KAGVTQTPRYLIKTRGQQVTLSCSPISGHRSVSWYQQTPGQGLQFLFEYFSETQRNKGNFPGRFSGRQFSNSRSEMNVSTLELGDSALYLCASSPGTAGYGYTFGSGTRLTVV.

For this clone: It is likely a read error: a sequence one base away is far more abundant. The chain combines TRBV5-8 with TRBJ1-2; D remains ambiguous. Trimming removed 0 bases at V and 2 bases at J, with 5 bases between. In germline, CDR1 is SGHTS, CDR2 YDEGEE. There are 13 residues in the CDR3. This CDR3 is CASSLAGNYGYTF. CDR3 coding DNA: TGTGCCAGCAGCTTGGCTGGGAACTATGGCTACACCTTC.

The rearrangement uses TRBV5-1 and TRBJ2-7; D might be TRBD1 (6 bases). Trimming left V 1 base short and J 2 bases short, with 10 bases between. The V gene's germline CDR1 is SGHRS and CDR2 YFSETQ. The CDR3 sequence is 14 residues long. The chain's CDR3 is CASSLSGQAYEQYF. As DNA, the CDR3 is TGCGCCAGCAGCTTGTCGGGACAAGCCTACGAGCAGTACTTC.

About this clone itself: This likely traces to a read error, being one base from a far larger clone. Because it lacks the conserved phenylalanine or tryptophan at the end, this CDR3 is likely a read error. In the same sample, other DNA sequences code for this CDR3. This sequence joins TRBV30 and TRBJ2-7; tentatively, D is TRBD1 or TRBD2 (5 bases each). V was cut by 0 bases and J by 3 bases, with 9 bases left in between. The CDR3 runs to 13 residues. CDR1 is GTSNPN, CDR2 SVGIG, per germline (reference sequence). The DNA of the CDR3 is TGTGCCTGGAGTGTACTGGGGGACTACGAGCAGTACCTC. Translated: CAWSVLGDYEQYL.

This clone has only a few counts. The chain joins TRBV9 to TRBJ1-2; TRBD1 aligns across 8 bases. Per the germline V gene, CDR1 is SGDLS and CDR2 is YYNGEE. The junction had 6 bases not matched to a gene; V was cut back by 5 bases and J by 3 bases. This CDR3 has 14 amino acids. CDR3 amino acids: CASSAQGAHYGYTF. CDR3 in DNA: TGTGCCAGCAGTGCTCAGGGGGCCCACTATGGCTACACCTTC.

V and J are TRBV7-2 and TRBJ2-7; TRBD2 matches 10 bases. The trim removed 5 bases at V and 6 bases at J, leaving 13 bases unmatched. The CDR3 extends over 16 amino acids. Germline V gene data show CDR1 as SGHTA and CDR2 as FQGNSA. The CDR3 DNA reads TGTGCCAGCAGCCCCCAGAGCGGGAGGGCCCTGCGCGAGCAGTACTTC. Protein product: CASSPQSGRALREQYF.